This T cell receptor beta chain was sequenced in a study of T cells in Graves' hyperthyroidism and ophthalmopathy. Study-level points and caveats: Separation of ophthalmopathy from stable hyperthyroidism was achieved by a 13 V-J model.

At least ten counts were recorded for this clonotype. Its antigen remains unknown. This CDR3 spans 16 amino acids. The germline V gene encodes CDR1 MNHEY and CDR2 SMNVEV (reference sequence). V was clipped by 7 bases and J by 5 bases, with 21 bases between them. RNA transcripts yielded amplified TCR beta CDR3 regions. The HTBI set primed first-round TCR CDR3 RT-PCR. A single record per CDR3 protein comes from TCRdb applying MiXCR to the multiplex PCR reads. The data contain 300,000 to 450,000 distinct CDR3 sequences, approximately 14% of them singletons. Initially, at the first diagnosis of hyperthyroidism and before any ophthalmopathy symptoms, blood was sampled. The PBMCs were taken from about 10 ml of fresh peripheral blood.

The chain links TRBV27 to TRBJ2-4; weak D call: TRBD2 (6 bases). The sequence came from a woman aged 18-29 years with Graves' hyperthyroidism that later progressed to Graves' ophthalmopathy. Sequencing input: blood. CDR3 protein: CASTTSAGPRQNIQYF. For the CDR3, the DNA is TGTGCCAGCACTACTTCAGCGGGCCCACGGCAAAACATTCAGTACTTC.